This entry describes one TCR beta chain. Its antigen is still unknown. This entry comes from a study of cytomegalovirus exposure and HLA in healthy donors. General study findings and limits: Cytomegalovirus status was reportedly diagnosed by the classifier with high specificity and sensitivity.

TCRdb's table, derived via immunoSEQ multiplex PCR, lists solely in-frame clones and lacks some. Counted here are 150,000 to 200,000 clones, about 86% occurring once; the ten biggest clones make up approximately 2.2%. This receptor was identified in a woman aged 18 to 35 in good health and CMV-seronegative. The sequenced sample consisted of PBMCs.

CDR3 DNA: TGTGCCAGCAGCGTAAAGCCGGGACTAGGCCCTTACGAGCAGTACTTC. It yields the protein CASSVKPGLGPYEQYF. The gene calls are TRBV9 and TRBJ2-7, with 8 bases fitting TRBD2. The CDR3 loop spans 16 amino acids. Trimming took 1 base from V and 4 from J; bases not matched to a gene: 10. Per germline, CDR1 SGDLS and CDR2 YYNGEE.